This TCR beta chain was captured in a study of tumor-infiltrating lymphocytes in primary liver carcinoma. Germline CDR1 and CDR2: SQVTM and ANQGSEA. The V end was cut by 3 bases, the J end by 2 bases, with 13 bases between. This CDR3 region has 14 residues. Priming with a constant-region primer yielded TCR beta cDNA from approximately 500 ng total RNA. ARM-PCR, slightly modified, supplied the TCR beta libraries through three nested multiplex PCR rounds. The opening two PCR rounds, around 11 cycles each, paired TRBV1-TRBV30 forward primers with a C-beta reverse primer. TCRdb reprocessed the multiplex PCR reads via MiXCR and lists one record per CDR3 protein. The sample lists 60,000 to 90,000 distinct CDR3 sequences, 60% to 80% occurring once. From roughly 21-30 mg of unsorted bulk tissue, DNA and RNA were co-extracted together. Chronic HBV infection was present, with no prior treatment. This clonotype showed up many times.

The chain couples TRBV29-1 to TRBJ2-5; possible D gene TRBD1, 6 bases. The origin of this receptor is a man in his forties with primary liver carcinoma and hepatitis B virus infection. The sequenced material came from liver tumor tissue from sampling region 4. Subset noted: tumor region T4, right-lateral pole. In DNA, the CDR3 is TGCAGCGTTGATCAGGGACATCAACAAGAGACCCAGTACTTC. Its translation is CSVDQGHQQETQYF.